The clone carrying this T cell receptor beta chain appeared once. Its target is unknown. The data belong to a study of CD4+ T cells in melanoma. Overall study results and limits: In melanoma, neoantigen-specific CD4+ T cells reportedly differed in differentiation state. CD8+ T cell, macrophage and B cell function reportedly correlated with neoantigen-specific CD4+ T cells.

Libraries were prepared by immunoSEQ multiplex PCR; TCRdb keeps only in-frame clonotypes and omits some of them. This table holds fewer than 20,000 clones, roughly 85% found once. V dropped 4 bases and J dropped 1; count of bases not matched to a gene: 12. Germline lookup yields CDR1 SGDLS and CDR2 YYNGEE. The CDR3 sequence is 19 residues long. The clonotype comes from a human donor with melanoma. Sequenced: cells from a culture (not recorded whether cultured in vitro). The J gene is TRBJ2-2, the V gene TRBV9; 11 bases map to TRBD2. The CDR3 DNA is TGTGCCAGCAGCTCCCATTTTACGCTAGCGGGGGGGAACACCGGGGAGCTGTTTTTT. This codes for CASSSHFTLAGGNTGELFF. Drawing the rest from reference TRBV9 and TRBJ2-2, the complete variable domain is DSGVTQTPKHLITATGQRVTLRCSPRSGDLSVYWYQQSLDQGLQFLIQYYNGEERAKGNILERFSAQQFPDLHSELNLSSLELGDSALYFCASSSHFTLAGGNTGELFFGEGSRLTVL.